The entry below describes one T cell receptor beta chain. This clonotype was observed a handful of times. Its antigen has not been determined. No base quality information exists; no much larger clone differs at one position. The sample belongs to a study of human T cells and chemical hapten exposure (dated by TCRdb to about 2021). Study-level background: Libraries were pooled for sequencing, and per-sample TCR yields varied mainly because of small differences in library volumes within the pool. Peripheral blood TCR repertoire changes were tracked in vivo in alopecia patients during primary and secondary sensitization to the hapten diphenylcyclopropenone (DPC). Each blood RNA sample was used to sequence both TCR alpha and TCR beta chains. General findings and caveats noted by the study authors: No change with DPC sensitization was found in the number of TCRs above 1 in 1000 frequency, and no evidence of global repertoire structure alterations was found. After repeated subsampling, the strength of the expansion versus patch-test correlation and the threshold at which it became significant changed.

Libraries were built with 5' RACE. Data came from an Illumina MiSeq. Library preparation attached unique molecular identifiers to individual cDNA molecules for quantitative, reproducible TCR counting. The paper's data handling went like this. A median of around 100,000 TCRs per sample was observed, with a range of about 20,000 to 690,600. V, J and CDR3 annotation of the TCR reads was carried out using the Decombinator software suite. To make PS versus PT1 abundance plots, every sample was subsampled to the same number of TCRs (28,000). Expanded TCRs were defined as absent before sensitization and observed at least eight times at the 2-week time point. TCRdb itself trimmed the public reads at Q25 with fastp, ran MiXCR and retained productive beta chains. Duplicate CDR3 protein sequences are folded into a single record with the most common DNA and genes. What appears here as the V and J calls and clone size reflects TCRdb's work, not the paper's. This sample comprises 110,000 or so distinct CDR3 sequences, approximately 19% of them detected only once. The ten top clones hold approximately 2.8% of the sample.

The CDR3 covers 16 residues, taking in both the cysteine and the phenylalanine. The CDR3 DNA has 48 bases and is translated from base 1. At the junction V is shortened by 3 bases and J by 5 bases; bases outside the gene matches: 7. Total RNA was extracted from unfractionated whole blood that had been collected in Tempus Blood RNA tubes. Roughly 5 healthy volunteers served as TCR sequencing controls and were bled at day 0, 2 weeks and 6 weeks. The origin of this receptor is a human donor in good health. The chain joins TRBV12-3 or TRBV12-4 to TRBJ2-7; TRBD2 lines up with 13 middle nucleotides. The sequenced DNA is TGTGCCAGCAGTTTCGGGGGGACTAGCGGGATTAACGAGCAGTACTTC. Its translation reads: CASSFGGTSGINEQYF.